The following is a T cell receptor beta chain sequence with its context. This entry belongs to a study of blood T cell repertoires in COVID-19. On the study more broadly: Samples representing acute and convalescent COVID-19 were sourced from the United States, Italy and Spain.

Original data processing: Amplifying reference gene primers gave estimates of nucleated cell counts. Using immunoSEQ multiplex PCR, the repertoire was profiled, and TCRdb retains in-frame clones only, with some absent. Clone size and V and J calls were adopted from that table, with D and trimming inferred from the DNA. The sample lists about 190,000 clones, around 83% occurring once. Enrolled through a virtual design, the participants were between roughly 18 and 90 years of age and came from fewer than 30 US areas. This CDR3 is built from 17 residues. The V segment lost 4 bases and the J segment 3 bases; nucleotides outside the gene matches: 7. CDR1 and CDR2 from the germline V gene are KGHDR and SFDVKD.

Material for sequencing was PBMCs or T cells enriched from blood (not recorded which). J is TRBJ2-3 and V is TRBV24-1; 12 nucleotides align to TRBD2. The clonotype comes from a woman aged 25 to 39 who had been exposed to COVID-19. CDR3 in DNA: TGTGCCACCAGTGACCGAACTAGCGGGGGGCCTACAGATACGCAGTATTTT. Residues: CATSDRTSGGPTDTQYF.